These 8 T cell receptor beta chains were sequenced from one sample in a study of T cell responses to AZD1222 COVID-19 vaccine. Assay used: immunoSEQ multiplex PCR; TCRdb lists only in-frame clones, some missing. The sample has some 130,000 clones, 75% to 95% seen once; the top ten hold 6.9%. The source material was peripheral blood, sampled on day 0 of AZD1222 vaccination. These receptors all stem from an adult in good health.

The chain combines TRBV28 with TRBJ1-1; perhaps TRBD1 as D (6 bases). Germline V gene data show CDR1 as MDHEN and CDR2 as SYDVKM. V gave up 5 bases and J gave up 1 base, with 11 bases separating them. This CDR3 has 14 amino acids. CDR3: CASSLPDRNTEAFF. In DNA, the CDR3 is TGTGCCAGCAGTCTCCCGGACAGGAACACTGAAGCTTTCTTT.

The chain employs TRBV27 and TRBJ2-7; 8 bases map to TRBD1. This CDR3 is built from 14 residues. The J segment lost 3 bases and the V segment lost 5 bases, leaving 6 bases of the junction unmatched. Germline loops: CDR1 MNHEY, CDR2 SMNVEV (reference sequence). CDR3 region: CASSLGQGVYEQYF. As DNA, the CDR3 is TGTGCCAGCAGTCTCGGACAGGGAGTCTACGAGCAGTACTTC.

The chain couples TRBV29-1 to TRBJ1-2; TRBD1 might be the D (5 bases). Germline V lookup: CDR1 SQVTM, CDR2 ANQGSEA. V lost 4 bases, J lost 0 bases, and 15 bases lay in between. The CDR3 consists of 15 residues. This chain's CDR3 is CSVGGESLANYGYTF. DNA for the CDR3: TGCAGCGTTGGAGGGGAGTCGTTGGCTAACTATGGCTACACCTTC.

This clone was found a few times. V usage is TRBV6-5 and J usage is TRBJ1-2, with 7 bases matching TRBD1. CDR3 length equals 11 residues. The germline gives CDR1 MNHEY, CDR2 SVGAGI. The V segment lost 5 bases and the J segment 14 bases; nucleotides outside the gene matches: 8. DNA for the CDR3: TGTGCCAGCAGTATTGGGACAGTAGATACCTTC. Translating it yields CASSIGTVDTF.

In DNA, the CDR3 is TGTGCCAGCAGTAACACAGGGGGGGGCAATTCACCCCTCCACTTT. Protein: CASSNTGGGNSPLHF. This rearrangement joins TRBV28 to TRBJ1-6, with 8 bases lining up with TRBD1. Germline CDR1 MDHEN, CDR2 SYDVKM. CDR3 size: 15 residues. J gave up 7 bases and V 5 bases, and 7 bases lay outside the gene matches. Filled out from reference TRBV28 and TRBJ1-6, the complete variable domain reads DVKVTQSSRYLVKRTGEKVFLECVQDMDHENMFWYRQDPGLGLRLIYFSYDVKMKEKGDIPEGYSVSREKKERFSLILESASTNQTSMYLCASSNTGGGNSPLHFGNGTRLTVT.

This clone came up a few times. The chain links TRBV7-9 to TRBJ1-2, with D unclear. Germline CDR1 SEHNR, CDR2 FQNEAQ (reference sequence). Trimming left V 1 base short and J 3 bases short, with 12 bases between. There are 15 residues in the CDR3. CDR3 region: CASSLGVAGHYGYTF. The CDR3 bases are TGTGCCAGCAGCTTAGGAGTGGCCGGTCACTATGGCTACACCTTC.

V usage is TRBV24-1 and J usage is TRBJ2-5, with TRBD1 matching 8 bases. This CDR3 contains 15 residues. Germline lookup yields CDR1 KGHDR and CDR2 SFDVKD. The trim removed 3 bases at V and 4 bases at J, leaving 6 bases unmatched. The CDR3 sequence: CATSDRRQGRETQYF. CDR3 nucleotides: TGTGCCACCAGTGATCGTCGACAGGGGAGAGAGACCCAGTACTTC.

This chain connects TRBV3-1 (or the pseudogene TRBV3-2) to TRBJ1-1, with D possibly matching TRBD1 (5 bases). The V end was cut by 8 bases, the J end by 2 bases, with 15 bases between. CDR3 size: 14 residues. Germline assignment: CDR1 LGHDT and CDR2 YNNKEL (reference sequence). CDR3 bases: TGTGCCAGCCGCCCCCGGTGGGGCAACACTGAAGCTTTCTTT. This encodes CASRPRWGNTEAFF.